Each of the 14 T cell receptor beta chains below was sequenced from the same sample in a study of T cell responses to AZD1222 COVID-19 vaccine. Libraries were prepared by immunoSEQ multiplex PCR; TCRdb keeps only in-frame clonotypes and omits some of them. The profile shows 120,000 or so clones, 80% to 95% of them singletons. The sample here was peripheral blood, taken on day 0 of MenACWY control vaccination. Every receptor here comes from an adult in good health.

The chain is built from TRBV28 and TRBJ2-2; 10 bases are shared with TRBD2. V lost 8 bases and J lost 0; bases outside the gene matches: 12. The V gene's germline CDR1 is MDHEN and CDR2 SYDVKM. The CDR3 is 18 residues long. This CDR3 reads CASHREQGLASNTGELFF. The CDR3 nucleotides read TGTGCCAGCCACAGAGAACAGGGACTAGCGTCGAACACCGGGGAGCTGTTTTTT.

A single count supports this clone. This chain joins TRBV7-6 and TRBJ2-7, with a possible D match to TRBD1 (6 bases). Between the trimmed V and J ends, which lost 1 base and 1 base, there was a span of 11 bases. The germline V gene has CDR1 SGHVS and CDR2 FNYEAQ. The CDR3 consists of 15 residues. As DNA, the CDR3 is TGTGCCAGCAGCTTAGGAGGGGGATGGTCCTACGAGCAGTACTTC. Its protein is CASSLGGGWSYEQYF.

CDR3 protein: CASSLRAGVQETQYF. The DNA for the CDR3 is TGTGCCAGCAGCTTACGGGCAGGAGTGCAAGAGACCCAGTACTTC. The V call is TRBV13, the J call TRBJ2-5; D is uncertain. Germline V gene sequence: CDR1 PRHDT, CDR2 FYEKMQ (reference sequence). Trimming left V 2 bases short and J 2 bases short, with 12 bases between. The length of the CDR3 is 15 residues.

The CDR3 reads CASSSLETYEQYV. The CDR3 DNA follows: TGTGCCAGCAGTTCCCTCGAAACCTACGAGCAGTACGTC. The rearrangement uses TRBV6-2 or TRBV6-3 and TRBJ2-7, with D hard to call. This CDR3 region has 13 residues. Germline V CDR1 and CDR2: MNHEY, SVGEGT. V lost 4 bases, J lost 2 bases, and 9 bases lay in between.

The V gene is TRBV9, the J gene TRBJ1-2, with 11 nucleotides matching TRBD1. The V gene's germline CDR1 is SGDLS and CDR2 YYNGEE. V dropped 0 bases and J dropped 8; count of bases not matched to a gene: 12. The CDR3 contains 17 residues. The CDR3 nucleotides are TGTGCCAGCAGCGTAGCTACTGGCCGGACAGGGGGCGAAGGCTACACCTTC. As protein: CASSVATGRTGGEGYTF.

Concerning this clone: A junction boundary mismatches the germline segment, possibly from a read error. For the CDR3, the DNA is TGTGCCAGCAGGGAAGGGGGGTACACTGAAGCTTTCTTT. This gives the protein CASREGGYTEAFF. The chain uses TRBV2 and TRBJ1-1, with D tentatively TRBD1 (6 bases). CDR3 size: 13 residues. Per the germline V gene, CDR1 is SNHLY and CDR2 is FYNNEI. Filled out from reference TRBV2 and TRBJ1-1, the complete variable domain reads EPEVTQTPSHQVTQMGQEVILRCVPISNHLYFYWYRQILGQKVEFLVSFYNNEISEKSEIFDDQFSVERPDGSNFTLKIRSTKLEDSAMYFCASREGGYTEAFFGQGTRLTVV.

J is TRBJ2-2 and V is TRBV28; TRBD1 is a possible D gene (6 bases). The V end lost 5 bases, the J end lost 5 bases, and 15 bases lay between the germline ends. The CDR3 totals 15 residues. In germline, CDR1 is MDHEN, CDR2 SYDVKM. The CDR3 nucleotides are TGTGCCAGCAGTCCGACAGGTCTGAGGACCGGGGAGCTGTTTTTT. Translation gives CASSPTGLRTGELFF.

This clone was picked up a small number of times. A single base separates this from a much larger clone, so it may be a read error. The same CDR3 is also encoded by other DNA sequences in this sample. The gene calls are TRBV12-3 or TRBV12-4 and TRBJ1-1; D is undetermined. V was cut by 3 bases and J by 1 base, with 6 bases left in between. The CDR3 covers 13 residues. The CDR3 sequence is CASSFGANTEAFF. The CDR3, as DNA: TGTGCCAGCAGTTTTGGTGCGAACACTGAAGCTTTCTTT.

The chain couples TRBV5-1 to TRBJ2-3; 7 positions match TRBD2. From germline, CDR1 is SGHRS and CDR2 YFSETQ. CDR3 size: 14 residues. V was pared by 7 bases and J by 2 bases, with 7 bases of the junction left unmatched. The CDR3 loop is CASVQAGNTDTQYF. The CDR3, as DNA: TGCGCCAGCGTCCAAGCGGGAAACACAGATACGCAGTATTTT.

A single count supports this clone. The J gene is TRBJ1-2, the V gene TRBV3-1 (or the pseudogene TRBV3-2); no firm D call. The germline CDR1 and CDR2 sequences are LGHDT and YNNKEL (reference sequence). V was trimmed by 6 bases and J by 8 bases, leaving 19 bases between them. The CDR3 is 14 amino acids. The CDR3 region has the DNA TGTGCCAGCAGGTTTGGAGACACTCCCACCGGCTACACCTTC. Protein product: CASRFGDTPTGYTF.

The chain has TRBV6-5 and TRBJ1-2; a possible D gene is TRBD1 (6 bases). The CDR3 totals 15 residues. Per the germline V gene, CDR1 is MNHEY and CDR2 is SVGAGI. Trimming took 10 bases from V and 4 from J, leaving 22 bases between them. Here the CDR3 reads CATIGWDPGVYGYTF. CDR3 nucleotide sequence: TGTGCCACCATAGGTTGGGATCCAGGGGTCTATGGCTACACCTTC.

V and J are TRBV7-2 and TRBJ2-7; 7 bases are a match to TRBD1. The CDR3 loop spans 17 amino acids. Trimming at V came to 5 bases and at J to 9 bases, leaving 22 bases not matched to a gene. The germline V gene has CDR1 SGHTA and CDR2 FQGNSA. CDR3 sequence reads: CASSITPAGTVPRGQYF. The CDR3 bases are TGTGCCAGCAGCATCACCCCTGCCGGGACAGTTCCCCGGGGGCAGTACTTC.

This chain joins TRBV19 and TRBJ2-2; possibly TRBD1 for D (5 bases). This CDR3 contains 13 residues. Germline V gene data show CDR1 as LNHDA and CDR2 as SQIVND (reference sequence). V lost 9 bases, J lost 1 base, and 9 bases lay in between. DNA of the CDR3: TGTGCCAGCCAGACAGAGAACACCGGGGAGCTGTTTTTT. Protein: CASQTENTGELFF.

This clone has a single count. The chain carries TRBV4-2 and TRBJ2-7; no clear D gene. CDR3 length equals 13 residues. Germline CDR1 reads LGHNA; CDR2 reads YNFKEQ. V was shortened by 1 base and J by 0 bases, with 4 bases between the two germline ends. The CDR3 is CASSQGISYEQYF. CDR3 nucleotide sequence: TGTGCCAGCAGCCAAGGGATCTCCTACGAGCAGTACTTC.